A single sample is the source of the 13 T cell receptor beta chains below, sequenced in a study of response to subunit inactivated influenza vaccine. Each CDR3 protein is one row after TCRdb ran MiXCR on the RT-PCR reads. This sample has roughly 180,000 distinct CDR3 sequences, with about 10% found just once. Material: non-naive T cells sorted from PBMCs, obtained on the day of vaccination. These receptors originate from a man aged 50-60 years who received an inactivated influenza vaccine.

This clonotype was picked up a small number of times. CDR3 in amino acids: CASSLDGTDRSEAFF. As DNA, the CDR3 is TGTGCCAGCAGCTTGGACGGGACAGATCGGTCTGAAGCTTTCTTT. The rearrangement links TRBV7-6 to TRBJ1-1; 7 bases align to TRBD1. The V and J ends lost 3 bases and 6 bases, in that order; junction bases with no gene match: 10. The CDR3 has 15 residues. The germline V gene encodes CDR1 SGHVS and CDR2 FNYEAQ.

For this clonotype: A read error may account for a junction end that differs from germline. The chain joins TRBV11-2 to TRBJ2-4, with TRBD1 matching 8 bases. The CDR3 has 18 residues. Germline CDR1 SGHAT, CDR2 FQNNGV. The CDR3 sequence is CASSSTGTGRIAKNIQYF. The CDR3 DNA is TGTGCCAGTAGCTCCACCGGGACAGGAAGAATAGCCAAAAACATTCAGTACTTC.

J is TRBJ2-3 and V is TRBV5-1; the D gene is possibly TRBD1 (6 bases). The CDR3 has 19 amino acids. The germline V and J ends were trimmed by 4 bases and 0 bases, with 24 bases remaining between them. Germline-derived CDR1 and CDR2 are SGHRS and YFSETQ. As DNA, the CDR3 is TGCGCCAGCAGCCTTGCATCTCGCAGGGGACGGGGAAGCACAGATACGCAGTATTTT. Translation gives CASSLASRRGRGSTDTQYF. Full variable domain (outside the CDR3, taken from reference TRBV5-1 and TRBJ2-3): KAGVTQTPRYLIKTRGQQVTLSCSPISGHRSVSWYQQTPGQGLQFLFEYFSETQRNKGNFPGRFSGRQFSNSRSEMNVSTLELGDSALYLCASSLASRRGRGSTDTQYFGPGTRLTVL.

This clonotype was found a few times. This sequence joins TRBV5-6 and TRBJ2-2; 12 bases are shared with TRBD1. CDR3 length equals 17 residues. Unmatched junction bases numbered 8, after V lost 4 bases and J lost 4 bases. Germline CDR1 and CDR2: SGHDT and YYEEEE. CDR3 protein: CASSHRDRGRGTGELFF. CDR3 nucleotides: TGTGCCAGCAGCCACCGGGACAGGGGGCGAGGCACCGGGGAGCTGTTTTTT.

This clonotype has only a few counts. The chain joins TRBV20-1 to TRBJ1-1; D is uncertain. The germline V gene encodes CDR1 DFQATT and CDR2 SNEGSKA (reference sequence). The length of the CDR3 is 16 residues. Trimming shortened V by 0 bases and J by 3 bases, and 17 bases separated the two germline ends. The DNA of the CDR3 is TGCAGTGCTAGAGACCCTAGAAGAGGGAGGGACACTGAAGCTTTCTTT. Translating it yields CSARDPRRGRDTEAFF.

This clonotype was seen at least ten times. The chain employs TRBV11-2 and TRBJ2-1; 7 nucleotides line up with TRBD2. V lost 5 bases, J lost 0 bases, and 7 bases stayed unmatched. Looked up from germline, CDR1 is SGHAT and CDR2 is FQNNGV. The CDR3 is 16 amino acids. The CDR3 loop is CASSPGSGNSYNEQFF. The CDR3 DNA follows: TGTGCCAGCAGCCCCGGAAGCGGGAACTCCTACAATGAGCAGTTCTTC.

Worth noting for this clonotype: A much more abundant neighbour one base away suggests this may be a read error. The V gene is TRBV7-2, the J gene TRBJ2-5; D remains ambiguous. The CDR3 spans 11 residues. Trimming took off 7 bases at V and 7 bases at J, with 10 bases between the two ends. Germline loops: CDR1 SGHTA, CDR2 FQGNSA. CDR3 coding DNA: TGTGCCAGCACCGAGGATATGACCCAGTACTTC. It is translated as CASTEDMTQYF.

The chain is built from TRBV11-2 and TRBJ2-1; D call uncertain. The V and J ends lost 0 bases and 0 bases respectively, with 9 bases between them. The CDR3 sequence is 16 residues long. From germline, CDR1 is SGHAT and CDR2 FQNNGV. CDR3 DNA: TGTGCCAGCAGCTTAGATTGGCTAAGCTCCTACAATGAGCAGTTCTTC. This sequence encodes CASSLDWLSSYNEQFF.

The genes are TRBV12-3 or TRBV12-4 and TRBJ2-5; 10 bases align to TRBD1. The CDR3 runs to 14 residues. J lost 5 bases, V lost 7 bases, and 7 bases had no gene match. The CDR3 DNA reads TGTGCCAGCACCCGACAGGGGGCGAGTGAGACCCAGTACTTC. Encoded protein: CASTRQGASETQYF.

This clonotype was found a few times. The V gene is TRBV7-2, the J gene TRBJ2-2; 8 bases line up with TRBD2. V dropped 3 bases and J dropped 5; count of bases not matched to a gene: 5. This CDR3 has 15 amino acids. CDR1 is SGHTA, CDR2 FQGNSA, per germline. CDR3 sequence (DNA): TGTGCCAGCAGCTTCGGGGGGGCCAGGACCGGGGAGCTGTTTTTT. It specifies CASSFGGARTGELFF.

A few counts support this clonotype. CDR3 DNA sequence: TGCAGTGCTGCCAAGATTAGCACAGATACGCAGTATTTT. It yields the protein CSAAKISTDTQYF. This sequence joins TRBV20-1 and TRBJ2-3; D is undetermined. CDR1 and CDR2 from the germline V gene are DFQATT and SNEGSKA (reference sequence). V was trimmed by 5 bases and J by 0 bases, leaving 9 bases between them. The CDR3 sequence is 13 residues long.

This clonotype occurred many times. CDR3 sequence (DNA): TGTGCCAGCAGTCAAGACAGGGGGCAGTTCTTC. Translating it yields CASSQDRGQFF. The chain combines TRBV12-3 or TRBV12-4 with TRBJ2-1, with 8 positions matching TRBD1. The CDR3 extends over 11 amino acids. The trim removed 5 bases at V and 12 bases at J, leaving 3 bases unmatched.

This clonotype was detected ten times or more. The J gene is TRBJ2-3, the V gene TRBV12-3 or TRBV12-4; the D gene is possibly TRBD2 (5 bases). This CDR3 comprises 15 residues. Trimming left V 8 bases short and J 2 bases short, with 17 bases between. CDR3 nucleotide sequence: TGTGCCAGCGCCGAGCGGCCCGACTTCACAGATACGCAGTATTTT. Translating gives CASAERPDFTDTQYF.